This is a list of T cell receptor beta chains from one sample in a study of graft-versus-host responses after intestinal transplantation. Profiling relied on immunoSEQ multiplex PCR, and the TCRdb table lists in-frame clones only, not all of them. The sample records under 25,000 clones, about 89% being singletons. The sequenced sample was bone marrow, obtained just under 130 days after transplant. The receptors come from a human patient who received an intestinal transplant, so some T cells may come from the graft donor. CDR3s include the opening cysteine and the closing phenylalanine or tryptophan. D genes are given only for firm matches. Clone size is stated in some rows and not others, as once, few, many or a class when expanded.

CDR3 DNA	CDR3 protein	J gene	clone size	D gene	V gene
TGTGCCAGTTTCCAGGGGAGTTTCTATGGCTACACCTTC	CASFQGSFYGYTF	TRBJ1-2	medium-sized	.	TRBV19
TGTGCCTGGAGCTCCCTAGGGCTAGCGGGAAGCGGGCAGTACTTC	CAWSSLGLAGSGQYF	TRBJ2-5	.	TRBD2	TRBV30
TGTGCCAGCAGTGAGGGCAGGGAATTCGGGGAGCTGTTTTTT	CASSEGREFGELFF	TRBJ2-2	.	.	TRBV6-4
TGTGCCTGGGCCGACGGTGGAGCCAAAAACATTCAGTACTTC	CAWADGGAKNIQYF	TRBJ2-4	once	.	TRBV30
TGCGCCAGCAGCTCCCGGGCTAGACCAGCGAACACCGGGGAGCTGTTTTTT	CASSSRARPANTGELFF	TRBJ2-2	.	.	TRBV5-1
TGTGCCAGCAGTTTATACCAGGGCTACAATGAGCAGTTCTTC	CASSLYQGYNEQFF	TRBJ2-1	.	.	TRBV28
TGTGCCAGTAGTATAGGAAGTGGACAGGGGGCGAAAAACTATGGCTACACCTTC	CASSIGSGQGAKNYGYTF	TRBJ1-2	.	TRBD1	TRBV19
TGCGCCAGCAGCTTCTCAGATCCTAGCACAGATACGCAGTATTTT	CASSFSDPSTDTQYF	TRBJ2-3	.	.	TRBV5-1
TGTGCCACGCGGGTGGGAACAGGGAATCAGCCCCAGCATTTT	CATRVGTGNQPQHF	TRBJ1-5	.	.	TRBV19
TGTGCCAGTACTGGTCGGGGACAGGGTTGGGGGGCCAACGTCCTGACTTTC	CASTGRGQGWGANVLTF	TRBJ2-6	once	TRBD1	TRBV19
TGTGCCAGTACTGGAGGCTATAATGAGCAGTTCTTC	CASTGGYNEQFF	TRBJ2-1	.	.	TRBV19
TGCGCCAGCAGCTTGCAGTGGGGCAGCTTGAACACTGAAGCTTTCTTT	CASSLQWGSLNTEAFF	TRBJ1-1	.	.	TRBV5-1
TGTGCCAGCAGCTCAGATTTACCGGACAGGGATGGCTACACCTTC	CASSSDLPDRDGYTF	TRBJ1-2	.	TRBD1	TRBV5-4
TGTGCCAGCAGTTTATACCAGGCTTTCAATCAGCCCCAGCATTTT	CASSLYQAFNQPQHF	TRBJ1-5	.	.	TRBV27
TGTGCCTGGAGTGTACGCTACGAGCAGTACTTC	CAWSVRYEQYF	TRBJ2-7	.	.	TRBV30
TGTGCCAGCAGCAGGAGGCCGGCAAACACCGGGGAGCTGTTTTTT	CASSRRPANTGELFF	TRBJ2-2	.	.	TRBV7-3
TGTGCCAGCAGCCCCCGAATCACCGGGGAGCTGTTTTTT	CASSPRITGELFF	TRBJ2-2	.	.	TRBV14
TGTGCCAGCAGTGAAAGAGAGGGGATCAACAATGAGCAGTTCTTC	CASSEREGINNEQFF	TRBJ2-1	.	.	TRBV6-1
TGCGCCAGCAGCGCGAGAGGGGGTCTGAACACCGGGGAGCTGTTTTTT	CASSARGGLNTGELFF	TRBJ2-2	once	.	TRBV5-1
TGTGCCTGGACGACAGGGAGGAGCGAGCAGTACTTC	CAWTTGRSEQYF	TRBJ2-7	.	.	TRBV30
TGTGCCAGCAGTTACGACGTATCGGGAGGCTACGAGCAGTACTTC	CASSYDVSGGYEQYF	TRBJ2-7	once	TRBD2	TRBV6-5
TGCGCCAGCAGCAACTTTAACTATGGCTACACCTTC	CASSNFNYGYTF	TRBJ1-2	.	.	TRBV5-1
TGCGCCAGCAGCCCGCCTCTGACTAGCGGGAGGGATACGCAGTATTTT	CASSPPLTSGRDTQYF	TRBJ2-3	once	TRBD2	TRBV5-1
TGCGCCAGCACAGCGCCTCCTCCTACCGGGACAGCGAACACTGAAGCTTTCTTT	CASTAPPPTGTANTEAFF	TRBJ1-1	.	TRBD1	TRBV10-1